This TCR beta chain is drawn from a study of cytomegalovirus exposure and HLA in healthy donors. Study-level findings and limits: The study recorded 150 to 200 TCR beta chains that were cytomegalovirus-associated. Productive status was seen about 90% or about 30% of the time for most TCR beta V segments in an earlier analysis. Later analysis placed DRB1 highest and HLA-C lowest in TCR association rates, which differed by HLA locus.

As to this clone: The antigen remains undetermined.

PCR primers comprised 60 Vbeta and 13 Jbeta primers. Some clones are missing from TCRdb's copy, which holds only in-frame ones; the method was immunoSEQ multiplex PCR. The ten most abundant clones cover about a fifth of a sample with 20,000 to 25,000 clones. Losses at the gene ends were 5 bases for V and 5 bases for J; bases not matched to a gene: 6. The CDR3 has 14 residues. Sequenced: PBMCs. The rearrangement links TRBV6-7 to TRBJ2-7; 10 bases align to TRBD2. TRBV6-7 is filed as an ORF, its function uncertain. The source is a man aged 55 to 70 in good health and CMV-seropositive. DNA for the CDR3: TGTGCCAGCAGTACTGAGCGGGAGGGCCACGAGCAGTACTTC. Translating it yields CASSTEREGHEQYF.